These 23 T cell receptor beta chains came from one sample sequenced in a study of CD8+ T cells in alopecia areata. Sorting relied on CD4, CD8alpha, NKG2D, NKG2ACE and other markers applied to pooled cutaneous lymph node cells. Sequencing relied on a cDNA template that was reverse transcribed from extracted RNA. Profiling relied on immunoSEQ multiplex PCR, and the TCRdb table lists in-frame clones only, not all of them. The counts give around 290,000 clones, none of them seen only once; around 1.2% is held by the top ten. The sample consisted of CD4+ T cells sorted from a lymph node. The receptors shown here come from a C3H/HeJ mouse with alopecia areata. Mouse strain MHC haplotype: H2-k.

As regards this clone: Gene and germline names: mouse. The observed sequence ends 4 residues before the CDR3 terminus, with the missing tail filled in from the germline J gene. V is TRBV13-1 and J is TRBJ1-1; D unresolved. The CDR3 runs 12 residues. With 1 base removed from V and 3 bases from J, the gap between germline ends came to 4 bases. Germline V gene data show CDR1 as NSHNY and CDR2 as SYGAGN. CDR3 DNA (partial): TGTGCCAGCAGTGATTGGGACACA. It is translated as CASSDWDT. The whole CDR3 region reads CASSDWDTEVFF.

This clone was recorded many times. Gene names are mouse gene names. This CDR3 is also generated by other DNA sequences in the sample. CDR3 DNA (partial): TGTGCCAGCAGTGATGCAGGCACCGGG. Its protein is CASSDAGTG. The CDR3 in full is CASSDAGTGQLYF. The rearrangement uses TRBV13-1 and TRBJ2-2, with D unresolved. The sequenced fragment ends 4 residues before the CDR3 boundary, so the rest is inferred from the germline J gene. Per germline, CDR1 NSHNY and CDR2 SYGAGN. V was clipped by 0 bases and J by 4 bases, with 4 bases between them. CDR3 length: 13 residues.

Turning to this clone: Gene names denote mouse genes. The read ends 4 residues before the CDR3 terminus; that terminus is restored from the germline J gene. The chain carries TRBV1 and TRBJ1-2, with D hard to call. V lost 3 bases, J lost 1 base, and 9 bases lay in between. CDR1 and CDR2 from the germline V gene are NSQYPW and LRSPGD (reference sequence). There are 14 residues in the CDR3. CDR3 DNA (partial): TGCACCTGCAGTGCTAGTCAAGTAAACTCC. This encodes CTCSASQVNS. The full CDR3 sequence reads CTCSASQVNSDYTF.

This clone was observed a few times. The listed genes are named as in mouse. The covered CDR3 bases are TGCACCTGCAGCCGACTGGGGGGGTTCCAAGAC. It is translated as CTCSRLGGFQD. The CDR3 reads in full as CTCSRLGGFQDTQYF. The J gene is TRBJ2-5, the V gene TRBV1, with 11 nucleotides matching TRBD2. The read is 4 residues too short to cover the CDR3 end, so that end is filled in from the germline J gene. Trimming removed 6 bases from V and 2 bases from J; junction bases left unmatched: 4. The CDR3 runs 15 residues. Germline CDR1 reads NSQYPW; CDR2 reads LRSPGD (reference sequence).

To note about this clone: The listed genes are named as in mouse. The sample contains more than one DNA sequence encoding this CDR3. The CDR3 bases that were read are TGTGCCAGCAGTGAGACTGACCAAGAC. Its translation is CASSETDQD. The entire CDR3 reads CASSETDQDTQYF. V and J are TRBV13-3 and TRBJ2-5, with a possible D match to TRBD2 (5 bases). The read ends 4 residues early relative to the CDR3; the germline J gene fills the gap. V was trimmed by 2 bases and J by 1 base, leaving 5 bases between them. Per germline, CDR1 NNHDY and CDR2 SYVADS. CDR3 length equals 13 residues.

This clone was seen more than once but under ten times. Here the gene names and germline are mouse. With the read ending 4 residues before the CDR3 end, the germline J gene is used to fill in that end. The chain has TRBV13-3 and TRBJ2-2; no reliable D call. Germline-derived CDR1 and CDR2 are NNHDY and SYVADS. This CDR3 region has 16 residues. V shed 0 bases and J shed 0 bases, with 9 bases lying between them. The CDR3 DNA, read in part, is TGTGCCAGCAGTGATGTGTCAGGAGCAAACACCGGG. This translates into CASSDVSGANTG. The full CDR3 reads CASSDVSGANTGQLYF.

Remarks on this clone: Gene names refer to mouse genes. The CDR3 end lies 4 residues beyond the end of the read and is filled in from the germline J gene. The V call is TRBV1, the J call TRBJ2-4; TRBD2 matches 10 bases. Germline loops: CDR1 NSQYPW, CDR2 LRSPGD (reference sequence). The CDR3 consists of 15 residues. The DNA read from the CDR3 is TGCACCTGCAGTGCAGATCTGGGGGGGCTGAAC. Its translation: CTCSADLGGLN. The entire CDR3 reads CTCSADLGGLNTLYF.

As for this clone: These gene names are mouse names. The read ends 4 residues before the CDR3 terminus; that terminus is restored from the germline J gene. The V and J genes are TRBV13-1 and TRBJ2-3, with 8 nucleotides matching TRBD2. Looked up from germline, CDR1 is NSHNY and CDR2 is SYGAGN. The CDR3 runs 14 residues. Unmatched junction bases numbered 5, after V lost 8 bases and J lost 0 bases. The CDR3 sequence is CARPLGVSAETLYF. Incomplete CDR3 DNA: TGTGCCAGACCACTGGGGGTTAGTGCAGAA.

This clone was observed a handful of times. Gene names denote mouse genes. The read ends 4 residues early relative to the CDR3; the germline J gene fills the gap. The genes are TRBV12-2 and TRBJ1-2, with D possibly TRBD1 on 6 matching bases. This CDR3 is 15 amino acids long. V lost 7 bases to trimming and J lost 0 bases, with 17 bases between them. Germline lookup yields CDR1 SGHLS and CDR2 HYDKME. CDR3 DNA, as far as it was read: TGTGCCAGACCTCCCCCCGGGACAACAAACTCC. This sequence encodes CARPPPGTTNS. From start to end, the CDR3 is CARPPPGTTNSDYTF.

This clone turned up a few times. Mouse gene names and germline throughout. From the germline J gene comes the end of the CDR3, since the read stops 4 residues before it. The V gene is TRBV13-1, the J gene TRBJ2-4; 12 bases are shared with TRBD2. Germline CDR1 and CDR2: NSHNY and SYGAGN. This CDR3 has 15 residues. The CDR3 sequence: CASTPDWGGANTLYF. The CDR3 DNA, read in part, is TGTGCCAGCACCCCCGACTGGGGGGGCGCGAAC.

About this clone itself: Germline and genes here are mouse. The read halts 4 residues ahead of the CDR3 end, with the missing end drawn from the germline J gene. This sequence joins TRBV31 and TRBJ2-1, with TRBD1 matching 7 bases. Germline V gene lookup returns CDR1 GKSSPN and CDR2 SITVG. The CDR3 covers 14 residues. V trimming: 3 bases; J trimming: 5 bases; junction bases outside the gene matches: 7. The DNA read from the CDR3 is TGTGCCTGGAGCACCTTGGGACAGCATGCT. Amino acid sequence: CAWSTLGQHA. The whole CDR3 reads CAWSTLGQHAEQFF.

There are a few counts of this clone. Gene and germline names: mouse. The read terminates 4 residues before the CDR3 end, so the remaining end is supplied by the germline J gene. Other nucleotide sequences in the sample specify the same CDR3. V gene TRBV13-1 combines with J gene TRBJ2-7; maybe TRBD2 (5 bases). This CDR3 has 14 residues. V lost 0 bases to trimming and J lost 0 bases, with 7 bases between them. Germline CDR1 and CDR2: NSHNY and SYGAGN. CDR3 residues: CASSDAWVSYEQYF. Partial CDR3 DNA: TGTGCCAGCAGTGATGCCTGGGTCTCCTAT.

This clone occurred a few times. Any gene name here is a mouse gene name. The CDR3 end falls 4 residues outside the read, so it is completed with the germline J gene. The rearrangement links TRBV5 to TRBJ2-1, with TRBD2 matching over 8 bases. This CDR3 contains 15 residues. Germline CDR1 is LGHNA and CDR2 is YNLKQL (reference sequence). Unmatched junction bases numbered 5, after V lost 4 bases and J lost 3 bases. The part of the CDR3 DNA that was read is TGTGCCAGCAGCCCCGACTGGGGCCTCTATGCT. Its protein product is CASSPDWGLYA. The CDR3 in its entirety is CASSPDWGLYAEQFF.

This clone came up a few times. Mouse gene names and germline throughout. Incomplete CDR3 DNA: TGTGCCAGCTCTCCGGGGGGGCAGAGGGCT. It yields the protein CASSPGGQRA. The whole CDR3 sequence is CASSPGGQRAEQFF. The gene calls are TRBV12-1 and TRBJ2-1; 8 bases are a match to TRBD2. The DNA ends 4 residues before the CDR3 does, and the rest of the CDR3 is filled in from the germline J gene. The CDR3 totals 14 residues. Germline loops: CDR1 SGHSN, CDR2 HYEKVE.

This clone was counted between two and nine times. Gene labels here are mouse ones. Sequencing ends 4 residues short of the CDR3 end; the germline J gene provides the rest. The chain joins TRBV29 to TRBJ2-4, with TRBD1 matching over 7 bases. Per germline, CDR1 MSHET and CDR2 SYDVDS. This CDR3 spans 14 amino acids. CDR3 DNA, as far as it was read: TGTGCTAGCAGTTCGACAGGGAGGGAAAAC. Translating gives CASSSTGREN. The entire CDR3 sequence reads CASSSTGRENTLYF.

A few counts support this clone. The genes are named according to mouse. The observed sequence ends 4 residues before the CDR3 terminus, with the missing tail filled in from the germline J gene. Other DNA sequences in this specimen translate into the identical CDR3. The chain uses TRBV19 and TRBJ2-7; 13 bases align to TRBD2. From germline, CDR1 is FNHDT and CDR2 SITEND (reference sequence). This CDR3 is built from 15 residues. Germline trimming cut 4 bases from V and 3 bases from J; bases unmatched to any gene: 4. CDR3 sequence: CASSPRDWGGYEQYF. The DNA read from the CDR3 is TGTGCCAGCAGTCCCCGGGACTGGGGGGGCTAT.

This clone has a handful of counts. Mouse germline and gene names are used. With the read ending 4 residues before the CDR3 end, the germline J gene is used to fill in that end. The chain recombines TRBV1 with TRBJ2-5; 7 nucleotides line up with TRBD2. V lost 1 base and J lost 0; bases outside the gene matches: 4. Per germline, CDR1 NSQYPW and CDR2 LRSPGD (reference sequence). This CDR3 is built from 16 residues. CDR3 loop: CTCSAVGTVNQDTQYF. The DNA read from the CDR3 is TGCACCTGCAGTGCAGTCGGGACTGTTAACCAAGAC.

A few counts support this clone. The germline and genes are mouse ones. The read ends 4 residues early relative to the CDR3; the germline J gene fills the gap. This chain joins TRBV1 and TRBJ2-7; 9 nucleotides line up with TRBD1. The CDR3 length is 16 residues. The germline gives CDR1 NSQYPW, CDR2 LRSPGD (reference sequence). V gave up 0 bases and J gave up 3 bases; unmatched junction bases: 6. CDR3 in amino acids: CTCSADLWTGDYEQYF. The sequenced CDR3 bases are TGCACCTGCAGTGCAGATCTGTGGACAGGGGACTAT.

With respect to this clone: Gene names are mouse gene names. From the germline J gene comes the end of the CDR3, since the read stops 4 residues before it. The V call is TRBV13-1, the J call TRBJ2-1; no clear D. The V end was cut by 3 bases, the J end by 0 bases, with 10 bases between. This CDR3 is 15 amino acids long. Germline CDR1 is NSHNY and CDR2 is SYGAGN. The sequenced CDR3 bases are TGTGCCAGCAGTGCCGTTCAAATTAACTATGCT. Its protein product is CASSAVQINYA. The CDR3 in its entirety is CASSAVQINYAEQFF.

This clone was counted only a few times. Germline and genes here are mouse. The read ends 4 residues before the CDR3 terminus; that terminus is restored from the germline J gene. Other DNA sequences in this specimen translate into the identical CDR3. The genes are TRBV13-3 and TRBJ2-7, with 9 positions matching TRBD1. The CDR3 is 13 amino acids. Germline V gene lookup returns CDR1 NNHDY and CDR2 SYVADS. The V gene end was trimmed by 5 bases and the J gene end by 3 bases; junction bases not matched to a gene: 3. The part of the CDR3 DNA that was read is TGTGCCAGCAGCCGGGACAGGGTCTAT. It encodes CASSRDRVY. The whole CDR3 protein is CASSRDRVYEQYF.

This clone showed up just a few times. The germline and genes are mouse ones. The read terminates 4 residues ahead of where the CDR3 ends, so the germline J gene completes it. This sequence joins TRBV31 and TRBJ2-3; tentative D call: TRBD1 (6 bases). V was cut by 0 bases and J by 0 bases, with 13 bases left in between. This CDR3 comprises 16 residues. CDR1 is GKSSPN and CDR2 is SITVG in the germline V gene. The CDR3 bases that were read are TGTGCCTGGAGTCTATCGGACAGATCTAGTGCAGAA. It translates to CAWSLSDRSSAE. The entire CDR3 reads CAWSLSDRSSAETLYF.

This clone was detected only a few times. Gene names and germline match the mouse. The read ends 4 residues shy of where the CDR3 ends; the end is completed using the germline J gene. Other DNA sequences of this sample code for an identical CDR3. This chain joins TRBV1 and TRBJ2-4; 10 bases line up with TRBD1. The CDR3 is made up of 16 amino acids. The germline gives CDR1 NSQYPW, CDR2 LRSPGD (reference sequence). V trimming: 3 bases; J trimming: 1 base; junction bases outside the gene matches: 4. Partial CDR3 DNA: TGCACCTGCAGTGCCGGGACAGGGGTTGGTCAAAAC. Protein: CTCSAGTGVGQN. The CDR3 in full is CTCSAGTGVGQNTLYF. Together with reference TRBV1 and TRBJ2-4, the CDR3 gives the full variable domain: VTLLEQNPRWRLVPRGQAVNLRCILKNSQYPWMSWYQQDLQKQLQWLFTLRSPGDKEVKSLPGADYLATRVTDTELRLQVANMSQGRTLYCTCSAGTGVGQNTLYFGAGTRLSVL.

On this clone: Gene names are the mouse ones. The CDR3 end falls 4 residues outside the read, so it is completed with the germline J gene. The chain links TRBV1 to TRBJ2-1; 7 bases are a match to TRBD2. V trimming: 6 bases; J trimming: 3 bases; junction bases outside the gene matches: 2. Germline CDR1 is NSQYPW and CDR2 is LRSPGD (reference sequence). The CDR3 is made up of 13 amino acids. The CDR3: CTCRDWVYAEQFF. Incomplete CDR3 DNA: TGCACCTGCAGAGACTGGGTCTATGCT.